Listed here are 4 T cell receptor beta chains from one sample, sequenced in a study of blood T cell repertoires in COVID-19. Using immunoSEQ multiplex PCR, the repertoire was profiled, and TCRdb retains in-frame clones only, with some absent. The top ten hold 5.5% to 7% of the sample, which has some 190,000 clones, about 88% seen once. What was sequenced was peripheral blood. The receptors shown here come from a woman aged 40 to 55 who had recovered from COVID-19.

The chain couples TRBV3-1 (or the pseudogene TRBV3-2) to TRBJ1-4; D call uncertain. The length of the CDR3 is 15 residues. The germline V and J ends were trimmed by 7 bases and 4 bases, with 16 bases remaining between them. CDR1 and CDR2 (germline): LGHDT, YNNKEL (reference sequence). The chain's CDR3 is CASTARETLNEKLFF. Written as DNA, the CDR3 is TGTGCCAGCACCGCCCGGGAGACACTTAATGAAAAACTGTTTTTT.

The chain is built from TRBV6-7 and TRBJ1-1; D is possibly TRBD1 (5 bases). TRBV6-7 is sorted into the ORF group, with uncertain function. This CDR3 spans 17 amino acids. V was trimmed by 2 bases and J by 4 bases, leaving 20 bases between them. In nucleotides, the CDR3 is TGTGCCAGCAGTTACCCCCGAAACGGGGGGGAGGTCACTGAAGCTTTCTTT. Its protein product is CASSYPRNGGEVTEAFF.

In this sample, this clone turned up once. Other DNA sequences in the sample encode the same CDR3. The chain uses TRBV5-1 and TRBJ2-1; tentative D call: TRBD1 (6 bases). Germline CDR1 and CDR2: SGHRS and YFSETQ. V was clipped by 4 bases and J by 5 bases, with 10 bases between them. The CDR3 covers 13 residues. CDR3 DNA: TGCGCCAGCAGCCTTGGGACAAACAATGAGCAGTTCTTC. This sequence encodes CASSLGTNNEQFF.

The gene calls are TRBV29-1 and TRBJ1-4; D perhaps matches TRBD1 (5 bases). This CDR3 is built from 14 residues. Germline V gives CDR1 SQVTM, CDR2 ANQGSEA. Trimming pared 4 bases from V and 6 bases from J, leaving 15 bases between. The CDR3 here is CSVGTTAGDEKLFF. DNA of the CDR3: TGCAGCGTTGGGACGACGGCGGGGGATGAAAAACTGTTTTTT. Full variable domain (missing parts from reference TRBV29-1 and TRBJ1-4): SAVISQKPSRDICQRGTSLTIQCQVDSQVTMMFWYRQQPGQSLTLIATANQGSEATYESGFVIDKFPISRPNLTFSTLTVSNMSPEDSSIYLCSVGTTAGDEKLFFGSGTQLSVL.